This TCR beta chain was captured in a study of human T cells and chemical hapten exposure (dated by TCRdb to about 2021). As for the study more broadly: For sensitization, 2% DPC in acetone was applied to a 2 cm by 2 cm area of upper inner arm skin. Throughout the roughly 25-week study period, patients were also given weekly therapeutic DPC doses on the scalp. Patch testing was performed on the upper back with Finn chambers containing 0.01% DPC, and the patch tests were scored after 6 days according to International Contact Dermatitis Research Group standards. Most of the patients in the cohort were female, and the cohort covered alopecia areata with under or over 50% scalp involvement, alopecia totalis and alopecia universalis. The libraries were sequenced as a pool, and the TCR yield per sample differed mostly because of small variations in library volumes within the pool. Peripheral blood TCR repertoire changes were tracked in vivo in alopecia patients during primary and secondary sensitization to the hapten diphenylcyclopropenone (DPC). Blood samples were taken from patients before sensitization (week 0) and at 2, 6 and about 24 weeks after DPC sensitization. For TCR sequencing, blood came from about 29 alopecia patients at anywhere from one to four time points (pre-sensitization, 2, 6 and 24 weeks).

Libraries were constructed by RACE. The sample was run on a NextSeq 500. During library preparation, unique molecular identifiers were attached to individual cDNA molecules so that TCRs could be counted quantitatively and reproducibly. From each blood RNA sample, both TCR alpha and TCR beta chains were sequenced. Concerning the study's data processing: Samples had a median of roughly 87,000 TCRs, with a range from roughly 23,224 to 750,000. V, J and CDR3 annotation of the TCR reads was carried out using the Decombinator software suite. For the PS versus PT1 abundance plots, all samples were subsampled to the same number of TCRs (28,000). Expanded TCRs were defined as absent before sensitization and observed at least eight times at the 2-week time point. TCRdb applied fastp at Q25 and MiXCR to the public reads, then kept only in-frame beta chains. CDR3 protein duplicates are merged, each entry listing the most common genes and DNA. These V and J calls are TCRdb output, not the study's own analysis. This sample comprises roughly 200,000 distinct CDR3 sequences, under 25% of them detected only once. 2% to 2.5% of the sample is taken by the ten largest.

According to the study, the label for this sample's time point signals: patch test 3, about 24 weeks after DPC sensitization. The treatment or condition label corresponds to: therapeutic diphenylcyclopropenone sensitization with weekly scalp DPC. At every patch-test visit, the blood draw took place before the patch test was put on. Patients were considered eligible if aged 18 to 70, diagnosed with alopecia and deemed suitable for DPC therapy, and patients were excluded if pregnant. Unfractionated whole blood was collected in Tempus Blood RNA tubes, and total RNA was extracted from that blood. With regard to this clonotype: Its antigen is not yet known. Base-call qualities are not available, and no considerably larger clone is one nucleotide away.

Relative to germline, V is 4 bases shorter and J is 0 bases shorter, with 22 bases between their ends. The CDR1 and CDR2 encoded by the germline V gene are LGHNA and YSLEER. The CDR3 measures 18 amino acids from cysteine to phenylalanine. This entry keeps only the CDR3 DNA: 54 bases, framed from base 1. Here is what the overall study found, with its caveats: Alopecia, a presumed autoimmune disease, was present in all patients, so the immune response of the patients might differ from that of healthy individuals. Compared with pre-sensitization or healthy control sets, expanded TCRs formed significantly more large CDR3 similarity clusters, which is consistent with antigen-driven responses. Repeated subsampling changed both the strength of the expansion versus patch-test correlation and the threshold at which the correlation became significant. No change with DPC sensitization was found in the number of TCRs above 1 in 1000 frequency, and no evidence of global repertoire structure alterations was found. A positive correlation was found between the number of PT1 expanded TCRs and patch test score, with significance reached at thresholds 8, 16 and 32 but not 4.

The sequence was collected from a woman aged 40 to 50 with alopecia areata. Some clones in this sample may be carry-over from other donors' samples. The rearranged segments are TRBV4-3 and TRBJ2-7; the D region possibly corresponds to TRBD2 (6 bases align). This sample comprised whole blood, obtained in connection with sensitization to the hapten diphenylcyclopropenone (DPC). The nucleotide sequence reads as follows: TGCGCCAGCAGCCCTGTAGGAGGGTTGGGAGCTAGCTCCTACGAGCAGTACTTC. Its translation reads: CASSPVGGLGASSYEQYF.